This entry lists 31 T cell receptor beta chains sequenced from one sample in a study of T-cell memory formation after mild COVID-19. TCRdb reanalysed the 5' RACE reads using MiXCR and keeps one entry per CDR3 protein. The data hold under 200,000 distinct CDR3 sequences, with 25% to 40% observed a single time. Material for sequencing was PBMCs or a T cell subset sorted from them (not recorded which). These receptor sequences come from an adult woman who had mild COVID-19 (a few samples of this study predate the infection). Cell type and time point are not known.

This clonotype has more than one count but fewer than ten. J is TRBJ2-4 and V is TRBV7-2; a weak D match, TRBD1 (7 bases). The CDR3 runs 18 residues. CDR1 and CDR2 from the germline V gene are SGHTA and FQGNSA. V lost 5 bases, J lost 1 base, and 21 bases lay in between. CDR3 DNA: TGTGCCAGCAGCCCGTCTCAGGGGGGCGGAAGCGCCAAAAACATTCAGTACTTC. Protein: CASSPSQGGGSAKNIQYF.

A remark on this clonotype: A read error may produce the germline difference seen at one junction end. The CDR3 nucleotides read TGTGCAAGCAGTTTAACTAGCGGGAGCCTAAATGTTGGGGAGCTGTTTTTT. Amino acid sequence: CASSLTSGSLNVGELFF. This rearrangement joins TRBV27 to TRBJ2-2; 11 positions match TRBD2. From germline, CDR1 is MNHEY and CDR2 SMNVEV (reference sequence). The CDR3 is made up of 17 amino acids.

V usage is TRBV5-1 and J usage is TRBJ2-5, with a weak D call TRBD2 (5 bases). This CDR3 has 15 amino acids. Between the trimmed V and J ends, which lost 0 bases and 5 bases, there was a span of 14 bases. Germline values: CDR1 SGHRS, CDR2 YFSETQ. DNA of the CDR3: TGCGCCAGCAGCTTGGCGGGCGACTACCGGGAGACCCAGTACTTC. Protein sequence: CASSLAGDYRETQYF.

This clonotype is labeled medium-sized. This sequence joins TRBV20-1 and TRBJ2-3; 10 bases line up with TRBD2. There are 16 residues in the CDR3. Germline V gives CDR1 DFQATT, CDR2 SNEGSKA (reference sequence). V was clipped by 6 bases and J by 2 bases; unmatched bases: 11. This CDR3 is CSAAGASGSATDTQYF. The CDR3 DNA is TGCAGTGCCGCCGGGGCTAGCGGGAGTGCCACAGATACGCAGTATTTT.

This clonotype was seen a few times. The chain recombines TRBV5-1 with TRBJ2-7, with 7 nucleotides matching TRBD1. CDR3 length: 15 amino acids. J lost 4 bases, V lost 0 bases, and 7 bases had no gene match. CDR1 and CDR2 from the germline V gene are SGHRS and YFSETQ. The CDR3 bases are TGCGCCAGCAGCTTGGCAGGGGGACACCAATACGAGCAGTACTTC. Its translation: CASSLAGGHQYEQYF.

The chain employs TRBV20-1 and TRBJ1-1; D possibly corresponds to TRBD1 (5 bases). V lost 6 bases and J 4 bases, leaving 18 bases between the germline ends. The germline V gene encodes CDR1 DFQATT and CDR2 SNEGSKA (reference sequence). This CDR3 region has 14 residues. The CDR3 DNA reads TGCAGTGCCGGAGGGGTCGGCGGGGGCACTGAAGCTTTCTTT. This codes for CSAGGVGGGTEAFF.

The chain combines TRBV11-2 with TRBJ1-2, with D hard to call. The CDR3 consists of 14 residues. V lost 4 bases and J 8 bases, leaving 17 bases between the germline ends. From germline, CDR1 is SGHAT and CDR2 FQNNGV. The CDR3 nucleotides are TGTGCCAGCAGCTGCCTACGGGGAGGGTGCGGCTACACCTTC. Protein product: CASSCLRGGCGYTF.

V gene TRBV7-2 combines with J gene TRBJ2-5, with TRBD2 matching 7 bases. This CDR3 comprises 15 residues. J gave up 6 bases and V 1 base, and 8 bases lay outside the gene matches. Germline values: CDR1 SGHTA, CDR2 FQGNSA. Here the CDR3 DNA reads TGTGCCAGCAGCTTAGATCTAGCGGTGGAAAAGACCCAGTACTTC. Its protein is CASSLDLAVEKTQYF.

This clonotype came up a few times. This chain uses TRBV20-1 with TRBJ1-2, with no clear D. The CDR3 consists of 14 residues. The V gene lost 2 bases and the J gene lost 11 bases, with 21 bases spanning the gap. The germline gives CDR1 DFQATT, CDR2 SNEGSKA (reference sequence). CDR3 in DNA: TGCAGTGCTAGAACCTCTGTTGCGGATCAGCGGTACACCTTC. Its translation: CSARTSVADQRYTF.

This clonotype turned up a few times. This chain joins TRBV6-6 and TRBJ2-5, with 7 bases aligning to TRBD2. Germline CDR1 reads MNHNY; CDR2 reads SVGAGI (reference sequence). The CDR3 is 15 residues long. Unmatched junction bases numbered 12, after V lost 6 bases and J lost 5 bases. CDR3 bases: TGTGCCAGCAGAGACTCAGGGAGGGCGGGGGAGACCCAGTACTTC. This gives the protein CASRDSGRAGETQYF.

The genes are TRBV6-1 and TRBJ1-5; the D gene is possibly TRBD1 (6 bases). V was clipped by 6 bases and J by 0 bases, with 21 bases between them. This CDR3 contains 18 residues. The germline gives CDR1 MNHNS, CDR2 SASEGT. The CDR3, as DNA: TGTGCCAGCAGGGGAGGGCCTAGGAGGGGGAATAGCAATCAGCCCCAGCATTTT. Translated, it gives CASRGGPRRGNSNQPQHF.

The chain couples TRBV6-5 to TRBJ1-2, with D possibly being TRBD1 (6 bases). Germline V gene sequence: CDR1 MNHEY, CDR2 SVGAGI. Trimming removed 0 bases from V and 0 bases from J, with 8 bases in between. This CDR3 has 15 residues. CDR3 nucleotides: TGTGCCAGCAGTTACTCCGGGACAACTAACTATGGCTACACCTTC. Translating gives CASSYSGTTNYGYTF.

The rearrangement uses TRBV5-8 and TRBJ1-4; weak D call: TRBD1 (5 bases). The CDR3 extends over 14 amino acids. With 4 bases removed from V and 5 bases from J, the gap between germline ends came to 12 bases. Germline assignment: CDR1 SGHTS and CDR2 YDEGEE. The CDR3 region has the DNA TGTGCCAGCAGCCGGCCCGGGGGAAATGAAAAACTGTTTTTT. Translated, it gives CASSRPGGNEKLFF.

This clonotype has a handful of counts. The CDR3 DNA follows: TGTGCCAGCAGTGGTGGCGTCGGCTCGACAGATACGCAGTATTTT. Translating it yields CASSGGVGSTDTQYF. This rearrangement joins TRBV2 to TRBJ2-3; D uncertain. V shed 4 bases and J shed 3 bases, with 14 bases lying between them. Germline assignment: CDR1 SNHLY and CDR2 FYNNEI. This CDR3 has 15 residues.

This clonotype was counted between two and nine times. The rearrangement uses TRBV12-3 or TRBV12-4 and TRBJ1-2; D unclear. The length of the CDR3 is 15 residues. V lost 5 bases, J lost 4 bases, and 17 bases lay in between. The CDR3 DNA is TGTGCCAGCAGTATGGCCAGACGGGCGATCTATGGCTACACCTTC. Translating it yields CASSMARRAIYGYTF.

The J gene is TRBJ2-7, the V gene TRBV7-6; 10 bases match TRBD1. The CDR3 consists of 17 residues. J lost 2 bases, V lost 3 bases, and 10 bases had no gene match. The V gene's germline CDR1 is SGHVS and CDR2 FNYEAQ. The CDR3 sequence is CASSFRNGDRGPYEQYF. CDR3 DNA sequence: TGTGCCAGCAGCTTCCGAAATGGCGACAGGGGGCCCTACGAGCAGTACTTC.

This chain joins TRBV3-1 and TRBJ1-4; 9 bases match TRBD1. The CDR3 is 17 residues long. Germline-derived CDR1 and CDR2 are LGHDT and YNNKEL (reference sequence). After removal of 0 bases from V and 6 bases from J, the junction contained 8 bases not matched to a gene. The CDR3 nucleotides read TGTGCCAGCAGCCAAGAAGGCAGCGGGGACAGGGATGAAAAACTGTTTTTT. It specifies CASSQEGSGDRDEKLFF.

This clonotype has more than one count but fewer than ten. The V gene is TRBV6-2 or TRBV6-3, the J gene TRBJ2-7; 9 bases line up with TRBD1. V lost 11 bases, J lost 2 bases, and 13 bases stayed unmatched. The CDR3 has 15 amino acids. CDR1 is MNHEY, CDR2 SVGEGT, per germline. The CDR3 region is CAGSHGTGLTYEQYF. In DNA, the CDR3 is TGTGCCGGGTCTCACGGGACAGGGTTGACCTACGAGCAGTACTTC.

This sequence joins TRBV5-6 and TRBJ2-7, with D uncertain. V was clipped by 3 bases and J by 2 bases, with 12 bases between them. The CDR3 consists of 14 residues. Germline lookup yields CDR1 SGHDT and CDR2 YYEEEE. CDR3: CASSYGWITYEQYF. The CDR3 nucleotides read TGTGCCAGCAGCTATGGGTGGATAACCTACGAGCAGTACTTC.

CDR3 in amino acids: CASSLSGWRDTQYF. The CDR3, as DNA: TGCGCCAGCAGCTTATCCGGATGGAGAGATACGCAGTATTTT. The chain joins TRBV5-1 to TRBJ2-3; D call uncertain. The CDR3 is 14 residues long. Trimming shortened V by 2 bases and J by 5 bases, and 12 bases separated the two germline ends. In germline, CDR1 is SGHRS, CDR2 YFSETQ. The variable domain in full, completed from reference TRBV5-1 and TRBJ2-3, reads KAGVTQTPRYLIKTRGQQVTLSCSPISGHRSVSWYQQTPGQGLQFLFEYFSETQRNKGNFPGRFSGRQFSNSRSEMNVSTLELGDSALYLCASSLSGWRDTQYFGPGTRLTVL.

Concerning this clonotype: The junction does not match germline at one end; this may be a read error. The chain is built from TRBV5-1 and TRBJ1-3; D is uncertain. The CDR3 consists of 15 residues. The germline CDR1 and CDR2 sequences are SGHRS and YFSETQ. The CDR3 loop reads CASSMDGSSVNTIYF. The DNA for the CDR3 is TGCGCCAGCAGCATGGACGGGAGCTCTGTAAACACCATATATTTT.

The chain joins TRBV10-3 to TRBJ1-1; D gene unclear. Germline loops: CDR1 ENHRY, CDR2 SYGVKD. The V end lost 11 bases, the J end lost 4 bases, and 11 bases lay between the germline ends. This CDR3 contains 11 residues. The CDR3 coding sequence is TGTGCCTCCGGACTGAGCACTGAAGCTTTCTTT. Protein sequence: CASGLSTEAFF.

The V call is TRBV24-1, the J call TRBJ1-5, with 7 positions matching TRBD1. Germline V gene data show CDR1 as KGHDR and CDR2 as SFDVKD. CDR3 length: 14 residues. V was clipped by 9 bases and J by 2 bases; unmatched bases: 6. The CDR3 bases are TGTGCCACCGGCCAGGGACAGCGCAATCAGCCCCAGCATTTT. This sequence encodes CATGQGQRNQPQHF.

The gene calls are TRBV7-6 and TRBJ2-3; D may match TRBD1 or TRBD2 (6 bases each). V was shortened by 2 bases and J by 6 bases, with 12 bases between the two germline ends. Germline V lookup: CDR1 SGHVS, CDR2 FNYEAQ. This CDR3 contains 14 residues. CDR3 in DNA: TGTGCCAGCAGCTTAAGTAGGGGGGCGGATACGCAGTATTTT. Residues: CASSLSRGADTQYF.

The chain links TRBV29-1 to TRBJ1-2; tentatively, D is TRBD1 (6 bases). Germline V gene data show CDR1 as SQVTM and CDR2 as ANQGSEA. The CDR3 covers 13 residues. Trimming took 6 bases from V and 3 from J, leaving 14 bases between them. CDR3 bases: TGCAGCGTCCTTGGACAGCTCGACTATGGCTACACCTTC. Its protein product is CSVLGQLDYGYTF.

In nucleotides, the CDR3 is TGTGCCAGCAGCCCACGACTAGCGGGAGATTGGGCCTTGCGTAATGAGCAGTTCTTC. It translates to CASSPRLAGDWALRNEQFF. This chain joins TRBV7-2 and TRBJ2-1; 12 positions match TRBD2. The CDR3 extends over 19 amino acids. The trim removed 5 bases at V and 7 bases at J, leaving 18 bases unmatched. Germline values: CDR1 SGHTA, CDR2 FQGNSA. The full variable domain, in which reference TRBV7-2 and TRBJ2-1 provide the parts outside the CDR3, is GAGVSQSPSNKVTEKGKDVELRCDPISGHTALYWYRQSLGQGLEFLIYFQGNSAPDKSGLPSDRFSAERTGGSVSTLTIQRTQQEDSAVYLCASSPRLAGDWALRNEQFFGPGTRLTVL.

This clonotype has only a few counts. The chain employs TRBV9 and TRBJ2-2, with D maybe TRBD2 (6 bases). This CDR3 comprises 16 residues. The V gene's germline CDR1 is SGDLS and CDR2 YYNGEE. Between the trimmed V and J ends, which lost 3 bases and 6 bases, there was a span of 18 bases. CDR3 loop: CASSGRETPSAGELFF. The CDR3 DNA follows: TGTGCCAGCAGCGGACGGGAGACACCCTCGGCCGGGGAGCTGTTTTTT. Combining the CDR3 with reference TRBV9 and TRBJ2-2 gives the whole variable domain DSGVTQTPKHLITATGQRVTLRCSPRSGDLSVYWYQQSLDQGLQFLIQYYNGEERAKGNILERFSAQQFPDLHSELNLSSLELGDSALYFCASSGRETPSAGELFFGEGSRLTVL.

The chain has TRBV20-1 and TRBJ2-1; D uncertain. CDR1 and CDR2 (germline): DFQATT, SNEGSKA (reference sequence). The CDR3 spans 10 residues. Trimming pared 3 bases from V and 8 bases from J, leaving 5 bases between. The CDR3: CSASTDEQFF. The CDR3 region has the DNA TGCAGTGCTAGTACGGATGAGCAGTTCTTC.

This sequence joins TRBV7-2 and TRBJ2-5; D is perhaps TRBD2 (5 bases). Trimming took off 3 bases at V and 10 bases at J, with 9 bases between the two ends. There are 11 residues in the CDR3. CDR1 is SGHTA and CDR2 is FQGNSA in the germline V gene. The CDR3 DNA follows: TGTGCCAGCAGCTTGGCCGGGGTCCAGTACTTC. Translating gives CASSLAGVQYF.

V is TRBV19 and J is TRBJ1-1, with D tentatively TRBD1 (5 bases). V was trimmed by 5 bases and J by 7 bases, leaving 11 bases between them. CDR3 length: 12 residues. CDR1 is LNHDA and CDR2 is SQIVND in the germline V gene (reference sequence). The CDR3 bases are TGTGCCAGTAGTGTCAACAGGATTGAAGCTTTCTTT. It is translated as CASSVNRIEAFF.

DNA for the CDR3: TGCGCCAGCAGCTTGTATCGACAGGGGGGCGCCTACGAGCAGTACTTC. It yields the protein CASSLYRQGGAYEQYF. This sequence joins TRBV5-1 and TRBJ2-7; 9 bases are shared with TRBD1. Germline trimming cut 1 base from V and 2 bases from J; bases unmatched to any gene: 7. Germline V gene data show CDR1 as SGHRS and CDR2 as YFSETQ. The CDR3 loop spans 16 amino acids.